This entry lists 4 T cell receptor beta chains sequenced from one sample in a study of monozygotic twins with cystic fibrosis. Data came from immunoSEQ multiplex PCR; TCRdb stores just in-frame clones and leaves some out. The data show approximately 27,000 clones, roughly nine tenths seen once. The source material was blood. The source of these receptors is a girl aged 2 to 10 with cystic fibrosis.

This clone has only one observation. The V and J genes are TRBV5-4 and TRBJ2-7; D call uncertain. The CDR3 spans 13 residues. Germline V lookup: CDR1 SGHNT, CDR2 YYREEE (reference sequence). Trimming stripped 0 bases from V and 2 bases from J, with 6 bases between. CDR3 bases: TGTGCCAGCAGCTTGGGACGGGCCTACGAGCAGTACTTC. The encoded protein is CASSLGRAYEQYF.

In DNA form, the CDR3 reads TGTGCCACCTCGCCGGGTGACAGAAACTATGGCTACACCTTC. Its protein is CATSPGDRNYGYTF. This chain joins TRBV6-5 and TRBJ1-2; the D gene is possibly TRBD1 (5 bases). The germline gives CDR1 MNHEY, CDR2 SVGAGI. The CDR3 consists of 14 residues. Between the trimmed V and J ends, which lost 10 bases and 2 bases, there was a span of 17 bases.

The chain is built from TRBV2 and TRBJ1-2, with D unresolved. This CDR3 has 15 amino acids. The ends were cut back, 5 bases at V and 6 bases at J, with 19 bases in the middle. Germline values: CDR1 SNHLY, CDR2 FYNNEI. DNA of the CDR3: TGTGCCAGCAGTAAACTGGACCCAACGGGGAATGGCTACACCTTC. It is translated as CASSKLDPTGNGYTF.

The CDR3 DNA is TGTGCCAGCAGCCCGGGAGGGGTGAACACTGAAGCTTTCTTT. Protein: CASSPGGVNTEAFF. The chain joins TRBV5-4 to TRBJ1-1; D may be TRBD1 (5 bases). CDR3 length equals 14 residues. Per the germline V gene, CDR1 is SGHNT and CDR2 is YYREEE (reference sequence). V was pared by 4 bases and J by 0 bases, with 10 bases between.